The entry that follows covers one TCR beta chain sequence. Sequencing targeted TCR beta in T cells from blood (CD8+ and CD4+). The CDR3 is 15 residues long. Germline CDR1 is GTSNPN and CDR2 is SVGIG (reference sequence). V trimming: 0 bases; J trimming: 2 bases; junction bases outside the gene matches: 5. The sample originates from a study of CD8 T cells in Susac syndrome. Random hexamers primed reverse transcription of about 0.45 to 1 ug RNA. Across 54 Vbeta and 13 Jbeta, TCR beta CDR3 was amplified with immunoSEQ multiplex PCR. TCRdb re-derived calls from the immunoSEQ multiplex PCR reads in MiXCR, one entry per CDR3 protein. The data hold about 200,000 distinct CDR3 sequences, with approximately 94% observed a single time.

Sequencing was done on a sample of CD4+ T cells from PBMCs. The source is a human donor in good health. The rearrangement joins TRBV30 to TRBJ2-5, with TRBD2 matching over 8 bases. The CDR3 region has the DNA TGTGCCTGGAGTGTCGAGCGGGGGCTACAAGAGACCCAGTACTTC. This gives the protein CAWSVERGLQETQYF.